This T cell receptor (beta chain) was recovered during a study of cytomegalovirus exposure and HLA in healthy donors. Turning to the study itself: Tens of millions of unique TCRs from HLA-typed donors were held in an early release of data. Whole-study findings and limits: Productive rates of about 90% or about 30% were seen for most TCR beta V segments in an earlier analysis. There were 160 or so TCR beta chains listed as cytomegalovirus-associated. Reported findings show TCR beta sequences accurately forecast HLA-A and HLA-B alleles in most subjects.

Trimming took off 5 bases at V and 0 bases at J, with 11 bases between the two ends. The CDR3 loop spans 14 amino acids. The germline CDR1 and CDR2 sequences are LNHNV and YYDKDF (reference sequence). Remarks on this clone: What it recognizes is unknown.

Amplification used 60 Vbeta primers and 13 Jbeta primers. TCRdb's copy holds only in-frame clones and misses some; the assay was immunoSEQ multiplex PCR. Among fewer than 100,000 clones listed, nearly 80% were seen once. Sequencing used PBMCs. The chain has TRBV15 and TRBJ2-7; tentative D call: TRBD2 (5 bases). The source is a woman aged 40 to 50 in good health and CMV-seropositive. The DNA of the CDR3 is TGTGCCACCAGCCTCGGAGGCAGCTCCTACGAGCAGTACTTC. This translates into CATSLGGSSYEQYF.